Listed here is a single T cell receptor beta chain. The sample belongs to a study of blood T cell repertoires in COVID-19. At the level of the study: In each case, the material was cDNA or gDNA derived from T cells, B-cell-depleted T cells, or PBMCs.

Germline V lookup: CDR1 SGHRS, CDR2 YFSETQ. The CDR3 totals 15 residues. V was pared by 4 bases and J by 1 base, with 15 bases between. The table came from immunoSEQ multiplex PCR; TCRdb's copy has only in-frame clones and leaves some out. The sample yields more than 300,000 clones, approximately 90% seen once. This TCR was recovered from a woman aged 18-35 years who had recovered from COVID-19. The sequenced sample consisted of PBMCs or T cells enriched from blood (not recorded which). The rearrangement links TRBV5-1 to TRBJ2-7, with a tentative D call TRBD2 (5 bases). CDR3: CASSPLDGLSYEQYF. CDR3 bases: TGCGCCAGCAGCCCCCTGGACGGACTTTCCTACGAGCAGTACTTC.